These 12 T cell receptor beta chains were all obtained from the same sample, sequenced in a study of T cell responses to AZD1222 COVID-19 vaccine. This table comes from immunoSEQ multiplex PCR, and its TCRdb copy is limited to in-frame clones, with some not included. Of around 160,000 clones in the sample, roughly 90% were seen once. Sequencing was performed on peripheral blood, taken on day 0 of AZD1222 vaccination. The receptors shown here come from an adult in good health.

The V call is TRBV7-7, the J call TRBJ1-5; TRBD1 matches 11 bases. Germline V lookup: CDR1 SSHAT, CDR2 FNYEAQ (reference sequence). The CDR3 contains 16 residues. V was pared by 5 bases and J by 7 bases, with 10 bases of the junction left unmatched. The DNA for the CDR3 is TGTGCCAGCAGCAATTACTCGGACAGGGGGCGACAGCCCCAGCATTTT. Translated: CASSNYSDRGRQPQHF.

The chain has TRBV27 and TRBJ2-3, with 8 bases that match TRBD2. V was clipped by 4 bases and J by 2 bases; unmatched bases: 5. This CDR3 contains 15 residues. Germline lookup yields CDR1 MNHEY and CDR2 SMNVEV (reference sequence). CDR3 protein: CASSWQRGTTDTQYF. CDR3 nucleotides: TGTGCCAGCAGTTGGCAGCGGGGGACCACAGATACGCAGTATTTT.

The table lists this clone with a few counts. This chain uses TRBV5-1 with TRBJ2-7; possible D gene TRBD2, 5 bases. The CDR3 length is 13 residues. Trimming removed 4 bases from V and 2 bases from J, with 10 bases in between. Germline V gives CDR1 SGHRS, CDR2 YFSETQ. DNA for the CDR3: TGCGCCAGCAGCAAACCGGGAACCTACGAGCAGTACTTC. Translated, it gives CASSKPGTYEQYF.

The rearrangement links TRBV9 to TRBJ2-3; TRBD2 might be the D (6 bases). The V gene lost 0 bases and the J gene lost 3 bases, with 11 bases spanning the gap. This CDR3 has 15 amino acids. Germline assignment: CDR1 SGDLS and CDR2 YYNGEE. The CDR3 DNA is TGTGCCAGCAGCGTAGTCGGGGGTGGGACAGATACGCAGTATTTT. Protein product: CASSVVGGGTDTQYF.

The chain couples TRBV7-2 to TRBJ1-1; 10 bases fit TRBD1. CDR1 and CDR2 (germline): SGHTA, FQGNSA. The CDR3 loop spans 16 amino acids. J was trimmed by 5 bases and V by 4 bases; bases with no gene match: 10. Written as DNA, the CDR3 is TGTGCCAGCAGCTCCCCGGGGACAGGGGCCTTTACTGAAGCTTTCTTT. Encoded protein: CASSSPGTGAFTEAFF.

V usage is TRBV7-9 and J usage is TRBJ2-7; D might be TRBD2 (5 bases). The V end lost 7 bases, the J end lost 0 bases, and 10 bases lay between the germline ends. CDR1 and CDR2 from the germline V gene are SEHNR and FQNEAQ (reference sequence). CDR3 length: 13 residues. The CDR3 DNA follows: TGTGCCAGCACCCCCCGGGGCTCCTACGAGCAGTACTTC. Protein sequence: CASTPRGSYEQYF.

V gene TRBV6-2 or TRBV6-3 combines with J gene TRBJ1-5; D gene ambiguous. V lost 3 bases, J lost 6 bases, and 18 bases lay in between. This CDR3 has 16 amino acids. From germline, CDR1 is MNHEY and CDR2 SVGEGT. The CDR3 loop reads CASSYYQLGGPQPQHF. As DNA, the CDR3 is TGTGCCAGCAGTTATTACCAACTGGGCGGCCCTCAGCCCCAGCATTTT.

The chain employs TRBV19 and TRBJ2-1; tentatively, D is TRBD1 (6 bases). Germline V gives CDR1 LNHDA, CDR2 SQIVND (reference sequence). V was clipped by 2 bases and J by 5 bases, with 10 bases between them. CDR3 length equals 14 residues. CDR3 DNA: TGTGCCAGTAGTATACTAGGGGGTGACAATGAGCAGTTCTTC. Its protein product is CASSILGGDNEQFF.

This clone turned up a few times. CDR3 nucleotide sequence: TGTGCCAGCAGCTTCTACTCCGCTCGACAGGTGCGGACGAATTCACCCCTCCACTTT. This encodes CASSFYSARQVRTNSPLHF. V and J are TRBV7-9 and TRBJ1-6, with D maybe TRBD1 (6 bases). The germline gives CDR1 SEHNR, CDR2 FQNEAQ (reference sequence). The V gene lost 3 bases and the J gene lost 7 bases, with 25 bases spanning the gap. The CDR3 sequence is 19 residues long. Together with reference TRBV7-9 and TRBJ1-6, the CDR3 gives the full variable domain: DTGVSQNPRHKITKRGQNVTFRCDPISEHNRLYWYRQTLGQGPEFLTYFQNEAQLEKSRLLSDRFSAERPKGSFSTLEIQRTEQGDSAMYLCASSFYSARQVRTNSPLHFGNGTRLTVT.

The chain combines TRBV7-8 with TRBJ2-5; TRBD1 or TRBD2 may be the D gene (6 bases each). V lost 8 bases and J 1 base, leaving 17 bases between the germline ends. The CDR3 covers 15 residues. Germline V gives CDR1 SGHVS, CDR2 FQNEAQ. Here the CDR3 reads CASSDRRGAQETQYF. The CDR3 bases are TGTGCCAGCTCCGACCGGAGGGGGGCCCAAGAGACCCAGTACTTC.

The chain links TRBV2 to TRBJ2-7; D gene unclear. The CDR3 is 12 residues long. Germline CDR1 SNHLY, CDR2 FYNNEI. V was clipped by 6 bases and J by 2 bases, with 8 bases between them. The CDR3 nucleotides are TGTGCCAGCAGGGGCGATACCTACGAGCAGTACTTC. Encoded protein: CASRGDTYEQYF.

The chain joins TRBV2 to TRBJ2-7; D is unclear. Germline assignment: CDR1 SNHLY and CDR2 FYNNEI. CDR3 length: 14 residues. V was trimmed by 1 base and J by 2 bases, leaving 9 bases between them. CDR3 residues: CASSEGPTPYEQYF. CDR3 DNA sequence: TGTGCCAGCAGTGAAGGGCCGACCCCCTACGAGCAGTACTTC.